The 15 T cell receptor beta chains given below trace back to one sample, sequenced in a study of blood T cell repertoires in COVID-19. Clones were sequenced by immunoSEQ multiplex PCR, and TCRdb holds only the in-frame ones, with some missing. This table has around 300,000 clones, more than 70% appearing once. Sequencing used PBMCs or T cells enriched from blood (not recorded which). All receptors come from a woman aged 60-75 years in a cohort exposed to, infected with or recovered from COVID-19 (not recorded which).

The chain couples TRBV6-5 to TRBJ1-2; 11 bases fit TRBD1. Per germline, CDR1 MNHEY and CDR2 SVGAGI. With 7 bases clipped from V and 8 bases from J, the junction kept 6 bases outside the gene matches. The CDR3 loop spans 13 amino acids. Here the CDR3 DNA reads TGTGCCAGCACCTTGGACAGGGGGCGCGGCTACACCTTC. Its translation: CASTLDRGRGYTF.

CDR3 in amino acids: CASSLRPGTGGAEQYF. CDR3 bases: TGTGCCAGCAGTTTAAGGCCCGGGACAGGGGGCGCCGAGCAGTACTTC. This sequence joins TRBV27 and TRBJ2-7, with 12 positions matching TRBD1. This CDR3 has 16 amino acids. Trimming took 2 bases from V and 6 from J; bases not matched to a gene: 8. Germline CDR1 MNHEY, CDR2 SMNVEV (reference sequence).

The rearrangement links TRBV6-2 or TRBV6-3 to TRBJ2-3, with D perhaps TRBD2 (6 bases). CDR3 length equals 15 residues. In germline, CDR1 is MNHEY, CDR2 SVGEGT. V dropped 10 bases and J dropped 4 bases, with 21 bases sitting between them. CDR3 nucleotides: TGTGCCACCAGCCGCCGGGAGCCGGTCCCAGATACGCAGTATTTT. This translates into CATSRREPVPDTQYF.

The chain links TRBV5-1 to TRBJ2-2; tentatively, D is TRBD2 (7 bases). The V and J ends lost 1 base and 5 bases respectively, with 12 bases between them. The CDR3 totals 15 residues. Germline V gene data show CDR1 as SGHRS and CDR2 as YFSETQ. DNA for the CDR3: TGCGCCAGCAGCTTGTCCAGGGGAGGGACCGGGGAGCTGTTTTTT. Translated, it gives CASSLSRGGTGELFF.

The J gene is TRBJ2-2, the V gene TRBV7-8; 8 bases are shared with TRBD2. This CDR3 contains 18 residues. V was pared by 2 bases and J by 2 bases, with 10 bases of the junction left unmatched. CDR1 and CDR2 from the germline V gene are SGHVS and FQNEAQ. The CDR3 DNA follows: TGTGCCAGCAGCTTAATTATCTCGGCGGGAGGCAACACCGGGGAGCTGTTTTTT. Amino acids: CASSLIISAGGNTGELFF.

The chain has TRBV19 and TRBJ2-2; 8 nucleotides line up with TRBD1. The CDR3 contains 14 residues. CDR1 is LNHDA, CDR2 SQIVND, per germline (reference sequence). Trimming took 6 bases from V and 2 from J; bases not matched to a gene: 2. The CDR3 region has the DNA TGTGCCAGTAGGCCAGGGGGCAACACCGGGGAGCTGTTTTTT. Amino acid sequence: CASRPGGNTGELFF.

This clone was observed once. This sequence joins TRBV19 and TRBJ2-4; the D gene is possibly TRBD2 (6 bases). The germline V and J ends were trimmed by 3 bases and 0 bases, with 12 bases remaining between them. This CDR3 spans 16 amino acids. Germline CDR1 reads LNHDA; CDR2 reads SQIVND (reference sequence). The CDR3 spells CASSIGGKRAKNIQYF. CDR3 bases: TGTGCCAGTAGTATTGGGGGGAAGCGAGCCAAAAACATTCAGTACTTC.

This sequence joins TRBV18 and TRBJ2-1; D is ambiguous. Germline V lookup: CDR1 KGHSH, CDR2 LQKENI. The germline V and J ends were trimmed by 3 bases and 10 bases, with 19 bases remaining between them. The CDR3 consists of 15 residues. CDR3 protein: CASSPSRLGVREQFF. CDR3 DNA: TGTGCCAGCTCACCGTCCCGGCTAGGCGTACGCGAGCAGTTCTTC. The whole variable domain, remainder taken from reference TRBV18 and TRBJ2-1, is NAGVMQNPRHLVRRRGQEARLRCSPMKGHSHVYWYRQLPEEGLKFMVYLQKENIIDESGMPKERFSAEFPKEGPSILRIQQVVRGDSAAYFCASSPSRLGVREQFFGPGTRLTVL.

The V and J genes are TRBV28 and TRBJ1-2; unclear D gene. Germline loops: CDR1 MDHEN, CDR2 SYDVKM. Deletions cut 2 bases from V and 6 bases from J, with 4 bases between. The CDR3 covers 11 residues. CDR3 nucleotide sequence: TGTGCCAGCAGTTTACGGGATGGCTACACCTTC. This encodes CASSLRDGYTF.

The count of this clone is one. CDR3 in DNA: TGTGCCAGCAGTGAACTGGGGGCCGGAGGCTACACCTTC. Amino acids: CASSELGAGGYTF. The chain couples TRBV2 to TRBJ1-2; D might be TRBD1 (6 bases). The CDR3 contains 13 residues. Between the trimmed V and J ends, which lost 2 bases and 8 bases, there was a span of 12 bases. Per the germline V gene, CDR1 is SNHLY and CDR2 is FYNNEI.

This chain uses TRBV30 with TRBJ2-7; maybe TRBD2 (5 bases). From germline, CDR1 is GTSNPN and CDR2 SVGIG (reference sequence). V lost 3 bases and J 3 bases, leaving 21 bases between the germline ends. This CDR3 comprises 16 residues. CDR3 region: CAWRPAPGGSNYEQYF. The CDR3 nucleotides are TGTGCCTGGAGACCCGCACCTGGCGGGTCTAACTACGAGCAGTACTTC. Full variable domain (remainder filled in from reference TRBV30 and TRBJ2-7): SQTIHQWPATLVQPVGSPLSLECTVEGTSNPNLYWYRQAAGRGLQLLFYSVGIGQISSEVPQNLSASRPQDRQFILSSKKLLLSDSGFYLCAWRPAPGGSNYEQYFGPGTRLTVT.

The chain is built from TRBV4-3 and TRBJ2-7, with TRBD2 identical over 8 bases. J lost 3 bases, V lost 4 bases, and 8 bases had no gene match. This CDR3 spans 15 amino acids. Germline V gene lookup returns CDR1 LGHNA and CDR2 YSLEER. Here the CDR3 reads CASSLEFGTSYEQYF. The CDR3 DNA follows: TGCGCCAGCAGCCTAGAATTCGGGACTAGCTACGAGCAGTACTTC.

This chain connects TRBV28 to TRBJ2-2, with 8 bases fitting TRBD1. CDR3 length: 15 amino acids. CDR1 and CDR2 from the germline V gene are MDHEN and SYDVKM. The V and J ends lost 6 bases and 4 bases, in that order; junction bases with no gene match: 7. CDR3 DNA sequence: TGTGCCAGCAGGGAGGACAGGGCAGGCACCGGGGAGCTGTTTTTT. This translates into CASREDRAGTGELFF.

DNA of the CDR3: TGTGCCAGCAGTTTCAGTAGCGGGGTTAAAGAGACCCAGTACTTC. Encoded protein: CASSFSSGVKETQYF. The rearrangement joins TRBV28 to TRBJ2-5; the match to TRBD2 covers 8 bases. The V and J ends lost 3 bases and 3 bases, in that order; junction bases with no gene match: 6. Germline V gene lookup returns CDR1 MDHEN and CDR2 SYDVKM. This CDR3 has 15 residues.

V and J are TRBV6-2 or TRBV6-3 and TRBJ2-1; 10 bases fit TRBD2. With V trimmed by 6 bases and J by 6 bases, 17 bases remained unmatched. Germline CDR1 reads MNHEY; CDR2 reads SVGEGT. The CDR3 totals 18 residues. Here the CDR3 reads CASSPRASGSTLGNEQFF. The CDR3 DNA reads as TGTGCCAGCAGCCCTCGGGCTAGCGGGAGTACGTTAGGCAATGAGCAGTTCTTC.